This T cell receptor beta chain was identified in a study of cytomegalovirus exposure and HLA in healthy donors. In the study overall: Approximately 180 million T cells yielded roughly 100 million unique TCR beta sequences, as an earlier analysis found. General study points: A link between a missense DCLRE1C variant and TCR beta V- and J-gene trimming emerged from a later analysis.

Amplification used 60 Vbeta primers and 13 Jbeta primers. Libraries were prepared by immunoSEQ multiplex PCR; TCRdb keeps only in-frame clonotypes and omits some of them. The sample includes approximately 160,000 clones, 75% to 90% of them seen just once. The sample holds a few counts of this clone. What it binds is not known. The ends were cut back, 6 bases at V and 7 bases at J, with 18 bases in the middle. The CDR3 runs to 14 residues. CDR1 and CDR2 from the germline V gene are KGHSH and LQKENI. The TCR was taken from a human donor in good health. Sequenced input: PBMCs. The rearrangement links TRBV18 to TRBJ1-1; D is perhaps TRBD1 (5 bases). The CDR3 sequence: CASSPSGHVVEAFF. DNA for the CDR3: TGTGCCAGCTCCCCTTCCGGACACGTAGTTGAAGCTTTCTTT.